This T cell receptor (beta chain) was documented in a study of T cell responses to AZD1222 COVID-19 vaccine. Study-wide background: Second-dose groups at about 4 or about 12 weeks were pooled. Points from the study as a whole: Clonal diversity was possibly underestimated, and white British individuals and females predominated among donors. Mapped onto spike, vaccine-associated CD4 TCRs spanned it and were dominant at 160-218 and 743-854. The reported proportion of spike-specific TCRs targeting unmutated variant regions was nearly half.

On this clone: What it recognizes is unknown.

Profiling relied on immunoSEQ multiplex PCR, and the TCRdb table lists in-frame clones only, not all of them. The data hold 150,000 to 200,000 clones, with about 94% observed a single time. This receptor was identified in an adult in good health. The sample was peripheral blood, taken on day 0 of AZD1222 vaccination.

This CDR3 is CASSQDWTGELFF. The CDR3 DNA follows: TGTGCCAGCAGCCAAGACTGGACCGGGGAGCTGTTTTTT. The chain combines TRBV7-6 with TRBJ2-2; D unresolved. This CDR3 contains 13 residues. In germline, CDR1 is SGHVS, CDR2 FNYEAQ. Trimming stripped 5 bases from V and 5 bases from J, with 9 bases between.